This T cell receptor (beta chain) was recovered during a study of blood T cell repertoires in COVID-19. Whole-study context: In each case, the material was cDNA or gDNA derived from T cells, B-cell-depleted T cells, or PBMCs.

This clone was counted a single time. Generated by immunoSEQ multiplex PCR, the TCRdb table keeps only in-frame clones and is missing some. The table lists some 190,000 clones, about 91% of them singletons. The CDR3 totals 15 residues. The germline CDR1 and CDR2 sequences are ENHRY and SYGVKD. With V trimmed by 6 bases and J by 5 bases, 13 bases remained unmatched. Clinical histories supplied by participants themselves formed the basis of cohort assignment. Sequenced input: PBMCs or T cells enriched from blood (not recorded which). This chain connects TRBV10-3 to TRBJ2-7, with 7 bases matching TRBD1. This TCR was sampled from a woman aged 35 to 49 with acute COVID-19. Here the CDR3 DNA reads TGTGCCATCAGCAGCCCCCCAACAGGGGCCGACGAGCAGTACTTC. Its translation: CAISSPPTGADEQYF.